One and the same sample provided the 24 T cell receptor beta chains below, sequenced in a study of CD8+ T cells in alopecia areata. The sequencing template was cDNA reverse transcribed from extracted RNA. Libraries were prepared by immunoSEQ multiplex PCR; TCRdb keeps only in-frame clonotypes and omits some of them. The sample lists some 200,000 clones, approximately 40% occurring once. Treatment defined: oral pan-JAK inhibitor, 5-10 mg twice daily. The source was CD4+ T cells sorted from blood, collected at roughly week 36, from a patient treated with tofacitinib. These receptors all stem from a human donor with alopecia areata.

This clone was counted many times. Distinct nucleotide sequences in the sample also encode this CDR3. This rearrangement joins TRBV5-6 to TRBJ2-7, with D possibly being TRBD1 (5 bases). The ends were cut back, 0 bases at V and 4 bases at J, with 11 bases in the middle. The CDR3 is 14 residues long. CDR1 and CDR2 (germline): SGHDT, YYEEEE. CDR3 DNA sequence: TGTGCCAGCAGCTTGGGCGGCAGGGCTTACGAGCAGTACTTC. This codes for CASSLGGRAYEQYF.

The chain recombines TRBV25-1 with TRBJ2-4; D remains ambiguous. The CDR3 spans 15 residues. The ends were cut back, 3 bases at V and 1 base at J, with 10 bases in the middle. Germline values: CDR1 MGHDK, CDR2 SYGVNS. CDR3 loop: CASSELVEAKNIQYF. Here the CDR3 DNA reads TGTGCCAGCAGTGAGTTGGTAGAGGCCAAAAACATTCAGTACTTC.

V and J are TRBV6-6 and TRBJ2-7; TRBD2 is a possible D gene (6 bases). The CDR3 is 13 residues long. The V end was cut by 6 bases, the J end by 2 bases, with 11 bases between. Germline lookup yields CDR1 MNHNY and CDR2 SVGAGI (reference sequence). The CDR3 sequence is CASSRGGTYEQYF. In DNA, the CDR3 is TGTGCCAGCAGCCGTGGAGGGACCTACGAGCAGTACTTC.

The gene calls are TRBV7-9 and TRBJ2-5; the match to TRBD1 covers 7 bases. Trimming cost V 5 bases and J 5 bases; bases outside gene matches: 2. Germline loops: CDR1 SEHNR, CDR2 FQNEAQ (reference sequence). The CDR3 has 12 amino acids. The chain's CDR3 is CASSRGQETQYF. CDR3 nucleotides: TGTGCCAGCAGCAGGGGACAGGAGACCCAGTACTTC.

V and J are TRBV29-1 and TRBJ1-3, with 8 bases aligning to TRBD1. Germline values: CDR1 SQVTM, CDR2 ANQGSEA. The V and J ends lost 4 bases and 0 bases, in that order; junction bases with no gene match: 8. CDR3 length: 16 amino acids. CDR3 residues: CSVGGGTGDSGNTIYF. The CDR3 DNA sequence: TGCAGCGTTGGAGGGGGGACAGGCGACTCTGGAAACACCATATATTTT. The full variable domain, with the rest looked up from reference TRBV29-1 and TRBJ1-3, is SAVISQKPSRDICQRGTSLTIQCQVDSQVTMMFWYRQQPGQSLTLIATANQGSEATYESGFVIDKFPISRPNLTFSTLTVSNMSPEDSSIYLCSVGGGTGDSGNTIYFGEGSWLTVV.

The chain couples TRBV9 to TRBJ1-5; D is uncertain. The CDR3 totals 14 residues. V was pared by 0 bases and J by 11 bases, with 15 bases between. The germline gives CDR1 SGDLS, CDR2 YYNGEE. The CDR3 loop reads CASSVGAASTAQHF. The CDR3 nucleotides are TGTGCCAGCAGCGTAGGGGCAGCTTCAACGGCCCAGCATTTT.

This clone was counted between two and nine times. The chain is built from TRBV30 and TRBJ2-3; TRBD2 might be the D (6 bases). CDR3 length equals 15 residues. CDR1 GTSNPN and CDR2 SVGIG come from the germline V gene (reference sequence). V was shortened by 0 bases and J by 1 base, with 11 bases between the two germline ends. DNA for the CDR3: TGTGCCTGGAGTGTACCCGCGGGGCGCACAGATACGCAGTATTTT. This translates into CAWSVPAGRTDTQYF.

The chain links TRBV4-1 to TRBJ2-4, with unresolved D. The CDR3 runs 15 residues. V was shortened by 0 bases and J by 1 base, with 7 bases between the two germline ends. Germline loops: CDR1 MGHRA, CDR2 YSYEKL. Here the CDR3 DNA reads TGCGCCAGCAGCCAAGACGGCTGGGCCAAAAACATTCAGTACTTC. Its protein product is CASSQDGWAKNIQYF.

This clone was observed a handful of times. The genes are TRBV18 and TRBJ1-1; D unclear. With 6 bases removed from V and 0 bases from J, the gap between germline ends came to 14 bases. CDR1 and CDR2 (germline): KGHSH, LQKENI. This CDR3 spans 15 amino acids. The DNA for the CDR3 is TGTGCCAGCTCCTCCACCGCTAGGGTGAACACTGAAGCTTTCTTT. Its protein is CASSSTARVNTEAFF. Supplemented by reference TRBV18 and TRBJ1-1, the full variable domain reads NAGVMQNPRHLVRRRGQEARLRCSPMKGHSHVYWYRQLPEEGLKFMVYLQKENIIDESGMPKERFSAEFPKEGPSILRIQQVVRGDSAAYFCASSSTARVNTEAFFGQGTRLTVV.

J is TRBJ2-5 and V is TRBV29-1, with 8 bases identical to TRBD1. Losses at the gene ends were 4 bases for V and 3 bases for J; bases not matched to a gene: 4. The germline V gene has CDR1 SQVTM and CDR2 ANQGSEA. The CDR3 loop spans 13 amino acids. The DNA of the CDR3 is TGCAGCGTTGCCAGGGGGCGGAAAGAGACCCAGTACTTC. As protein: CSVARGRKETQYF. Combining the CDR3 with reference TRBV29-1 and TRBJ2-5 gives the whole variable domain SAVISQKPSRDICQRGTSLTIQCQVDSQVTMMFWYRQQPGQSLTLIATANQGSEATYESGFVIDKFPISRPNLTFSTLTVSNMSPEDSSIYLCSVARGRKETQYFGPGTRLLVL.

V is TRBV30 and J is TRBJ2-1; D remains ambiguous. This CDR3 region has 15 residues. With 0 bases removed from V and 2 bases from J, the gap between germline ends came to 11 bases. Germline V gene sequence: CDR1 GTSNPN, CDR2 SVGIG (reference sequence). In DNA form, the CDR3 reads TGTGCCTGGAGTGTGGGTAGGCGAGCCTACAATGAGCAGTTCTTC. Translated, it gives CAWSVGRRAYNEQFF.

The table lists this clone with a few counts. V and J are TRBV9 and TRBJ1-3; D is ambiguous. The length of the CDR3 is 18 residues. Trimming pared 1 base from V and 0 bases from J, leaving 17 bases between. CDR1 SGDLS and CDR2 YYNGEE come from the germline V gene. Written as DNA, the CDR3 is TGTGCCAGCAGCGTAAGAAGTTTGGGAGACCACTCTGGAAACACCATATATTTT. Amino acids: CASSVRSLGDHSGNTIYF.

The chain couples TRBV5-3 to TRBJ2-1, with D possibly TRBD1 on 6 matching bases. TRBV5-3 qualifies as an ORF whose function is uncertain. V lost 3 bases, J lost 6 bases, and 7 bases lay in between. The CDR3 has 12 residues. The CDR3 reads CARSSDSNEQFF. CDR3 sequence (DNA): TGTGCCAGAAGCTCGGACAGCAATGAGCAGTTCTTC.

This chain uses TRBV6-5 with TRBJ1-5; 12 nucleotides agree with TRBD1. The CDR3 has 14 residues. V lost 6 bases, J lost 6 bases, and 3 bases stayed unmatched. CDR1 and CDR2 (germline): MNHEY, SVGAGI. The CDR3 is CASSGTGGVQPQHF. CDR3 in DNA: TGTGCCAGCAGCGGGACAGGGGGCGTTCAGCCCCAGCATTTT.

This sequence joins TRBV2 and TRBJ2-2; 10 bases are shared with TRBD2. This CDR3 comprises 14 residues. The germline V gene has CDR1 SNHLY and CDR2 FYNNEI. V dropped 7 bases and J dropped 7; count of bases not matched to a gene: 6. The CDR3 DNA is TGTGCCAGCACTCCTAGCGGGAGCTACGGGGAGCTGTTTTTT. Its protein is CASTPSGSYGELFF.

V gene TRBV5-1 combines with J gene TRBJ2-5; the D gene is possibly TRBD2 (6 bases). Per germline, CDR1 SGHRS and CDR2 YFSETQ. V dropped 4 bases and J dropped 5 bases, with 15 bases sitting between them. This CDR3 is 14 amino acids long. In DNA form, the CDR3 reads TGCGCCAGCAGCACCGGAGGCCGGGGGGAGACCCAGTACTTC. It is translated as CASSTGGRGETQYF.

This clone was counted a few times. V usage is TRBV29-1 and J usage is TRBJ2-5; 7 bases match TRBD1. Trimming at V came to 7 bases and at J to 3 bases, leaving 5 bases not matched to a gene. This CDR3 spans 12 amino acids. In germline, CDR1 is SQVTM, CDR2 ANQGSEA. The CDR3 sequence: CSATGTEETQYF. The CDR3 nucleotides read TGCAGCGCAACCGGGACAGAAGAGACCCAGTACTTC.

The CDR3 here is CSVVPDRVYTEAFF. In DNA, the CDR3 is TGCAGCGTTGTTCCCGACAGGGTATACACTGAAGCTTTCTTT. V usage is TRBV29-1 and J usage is TRBJ1-1; TRBD1 aligns across 7 bases. The germline CDR1 and CDR2 sequences are SQVTM and ANQGSEA. Unmatched junction bases numbered 8, after V lost 4 bases and J lost 3 bases. The CDR3 contains 14 residues.

This clone appeared a few times. The V gene is TRBV28, the J gene TRBJ2-3; D not resolved. The CDR3 loop spans 15 amino acids. Per the germline V gene, CDR1 is MDHEN and CDR2 is SYDVKM. The V gene lost 4 bases and the J gene lost 2 bases, with 13 bases spanning the gap. CDR3 nucleotide sequence: TGTGCCAGCAGTTCACGACTTACCCACACAGATACGCAGTATTTT. Amino acid sequence: CASSSRLTHTDTQYF. The whole variable domain, filled in from reference TRBV28 and TRBJ2-3, reads DVKVTQSSRYLVKRTGEKVFLECVQDMDHENMFWYRQDPGLGLRLIYFSYDVKMKEKGDIPEGYSVSREKKERFSLILESASTNQTSMYLCASSSRLTHTDTQYFGPGTRLTVL.

DNA of the CDR3: TGTGCCAGCAGCTTGGATCAGGGGGGCGAGGGTTTCCACGAGCAGTACTTC. As protein: CASSLDQGGEGFHEQYF. The rearrangement links TRBV5-8 to TRBJ2-7; tentatively, D is TRBD1 (7 bases). Germline V gene lookup returns CDR1 SGHTS and CDR2 YDEGEE. This CDR3 is 17 amino acids long. The V end lost 0 bases, the J end lost 5 bases, and 21 bases lay between the germline ends.

This chain connects TRBV9 to TRBJ2-2, with D possibly being TRBD1 (6 bases). The V gene's germline CDR1 is SGDLS and CDR2 YYNGEE. CDR3 length equals 15 residues. Between the trimmed V and J ends, which lost 3 bases and 5 bases, there was a span of 14 bases. The CDR3 sequence is CASSAGVSGTGELFF. DNA for the CDR3: TGTGCCAGCAGCGCAGGGGTCAGTGGAACCGGGGAGCTGTTTTTT.

A remark on this clone: Other nucleotide sequences from this sample produce the same CDR3. The rearrangement uses TRBV29-1 and TRBJ1-1, with 7 nucleotides matching TRBD1. The CDR3 spans 12 residues. Germline assignment: CDR1 SQVTM and CDR2 ANQGSEA. V was pared by 7 bases and J by 0 bases, with 2 bases of the junction left unmatched. This chain's CDR3 is CSGTGMNTEAFF. CDR3 coding DNA: TGCAGCGGGACAGGCATGAACACTGAAGCTTTCTTT.

This clone was observed a few times. This chain connects TRBV28 to TRBJ2-7, with 8 bases fitting TRBD1. With 6 bases clipped from V and 3 bases from J, the junction kept 10 bases outside the gene matches. CDR1 is MDHEN, CDR2 SYDVKM, per germline. The CDR3 length is 15 residues. The CDR3 DNA reads as TGTGCCAGCAGCCTCAACGGACAGGGTATCTACGAGCAGTACTTC. It is translated as CASSLNGQGIYEQYF.

The rearrangement links TRBV2 to TRBJ2-7; weak D call: TRBD2 (5 bases). Germline V gene lookup returns CDR1 SNHLY and CDR2 FYNNEI. The CDR3 runs to 13 residues. V was shortened by 1 base and J by 3 bases, with 7 bases between the two germline ends. The DNA of the CDR3 is TGTGCCAGCAGTGAAGGAGGGTTCTACGAGCAGTACTTC. It specifies CASSEGGFYEQYF.